A selection of T cell receptor beta chains follows, all from one sample in a study of regulatory T cells in long-lasting Graves disease. TCRdb re-called the multiplex PCR reads through MiXCR, storing one row per CDR3 protein. Here the sample spans some 220,000 distinct CDR3 sequences, around 20% being singletons. Separately, the same data were catalogued under a study of T cells in Graves' hyperthyroidism and ophthalmopathy.

Sequenced material: peripheral blood mononuclear cells (PBMCs), taken at new diagnosis, from a patient treated with antithyroid drugs. All receptors derive from a woman in her twenties or thirties with Graves disease. Each CDR3 is given with its conserved first and last residue.

V	CDR3
TRBV3-1	CASSRRGGGLAGVTDTQYF
TRBV28	CASSLSGGSRRGNEQFF
TRBV5-1	CASRGIHRGYTEAFF
TRBV6-2/TRBV6-3	CASSYSILVPGELFF
TRBV20-1	CSASDSGRALNEQFF
TRBV20-1	CSARTSGGRDTQYF
TRBV7-3	CASSLMRGGQNEQFF
TRBV27	CASSFYGGGGDTEAFF
TRBV2	CASSTGGRQGTEAFF
TRBV6-1	CASKSRGLQETQYF